Presented here are 26 T cell receptor beta chains from one specimen sequenced in a study of spatial heterogeneity in lung cancer (dated by TCRdb to the late 2010s). Library creation used 5' RACE. Sequencing relied on a NextSeq 500. TCRdb redid the processing of the public reads, applying fastp at Q25 and MiXCR, and retained in-frame beta chains. Here each entry gathers all rows of one CDR3 protein and keeps the most common genes and DNA. The table for this sample lists approximately 90,000 distinct CDR3 sequences; 7% to 9% of them were counted only once. The top ten constitute 6.9% of the sample. The intended sense of this specimen's time point label: sample taken at primary tumor resection. For TCR sequencing, whole RNA was extracted from tumor and nontumor lung tissue, or from cryopreserved PBMC samples, and no cell sorting was done. The sample here was PBMCs, taken at surgery. These receptors all stem from a male donor with early-stage non-small cell lung cancer.

This clonotype was found many times. V usage is TRBV15 and J usage is TRBJ1-6; the D is unclear. The ends were cut back, 0 bases at V and 6 bases at J, with 12 bases in the middle. CDR1 is LNHNV, CDR2 YYDKDF, per germline (reference sequence). This CDR3 contains 16 residues. The CDR3 DNA reads TGTGCCACCAGCAGAGACACGGGGTCGACTAATTCACCCCTCCACTTT. It specifies CATSRDTGSTNSPLHF. The full variable domain, its missing parts supplied by reference TRBV15 and TRBJ1-6, is DAMVIQNPRYQVTQFGKPVTLSCSQTLNHNVMYWYQQKSSQAPKLLFHYYDKDFNNEADTPDNFQSRRPNTSFCFLDIRSPGLGDTAMYLCATSRDTGSTNSPLHFGNGTRLTVT.

The CDR3 coding sequence is TGTGCCAGCAGCTTAGGGACGTCCACAGATACGCAGTATTTT. The encoded protein is CASSLGTSTDTQYF. The chain uses TRBV7-9 and TRBJ2-3; D is unclear. CDR1 is SEHNR, CDR2 FQNEAQ, per germline (reference sequence). V gave up 1 base and J gave up 2 bases, with 7 bases separating them. The CDR3 is made up of 14 amino acids.

This clonotype was observed a few times. This chain uses TRBV7-8 with TRBJ1-5; D unresolved. The germline V gene has CDR1 SGHVS and CDR2 FQNEAQ. CDR3 length: 14 residues. V gave up 1 base and J gave up 5 bases, with 9 bases separating them. The CDR3 spells CASSLEAGDQPQHF. The CDR3 bases are TGTGCCAGCAGCTTAGAAGCCGGGGATCAGCCCCAGCATTTT.

The V and J genes are TRBV29-1 and TRBJ1-1, with 9 nucleotides matching TRBD1. The J segment lost 7 bases and the V segment lost 4 bases, leaving 4 bases of the junction unmatched. Germline V lookup: CDR1 SQVTM, CDR2 ANQGSEA. This CDR3 region has 12 residues. The CDR3: CSVATGGVEAFF. The CDR3 DNA follows: TGCAGCGTTGCGACAGGGGGAGTTGAAGCTTTCTTT.

The rearrangement links TRBV7-2 to TRBJ2-7; perhaps TRBD1 as D (5 bases). V lost 1 base, J lost 4 bases, and 14 bases lay in between. This CDR3 contains 15 residues. From germline, CDR1 is SGHTA and CDR2 FQGNSA. The CDR3 coding sequence is TGTGCCAGCAGCTTAGGGTGGGCAGGGATATACGAGCAGTACTTC. It yields the protein CASSLGWAGIYEQYF.

The sample holds a few counts of this clonotype. V gene TRBV20-1 combines with J gene TRBJ2-4; 10 bases are a match to TRBD2. Germline V gene data show CDR1 as DFQATT and CDR2 as SNEGSKA (reference sequence). V was pared by 2 bases and J by 5 bases, with 3 bases of the junction left unmatched. This CDR3 contains 14 residues. The CDR3 sequence is CSARWLAGENIQYF. The CDR3 DNA reads as TGCAGTGCTAGATGGCTAGCGGGGGAAAACATTCAGTACTTC.

The chain is built from TRBV4-1 and TRBJ1-5, with a tentative D call TRBD1 (5 bases). The CDR3 loop spans 15 amino acids. Germline values: CDR1 MGHRA, CDR2 YSYEKL. Trimming pared 3 bases from V and 7 bases from J, leaving 16 bases between. CDR3: CASSQFRQGAQPQHF. CDR3 sequence (DNA): TGCGCCAGCAGCCAGTTCCGGCAGGGTGCACAGCCCCAGCATTTT.

This chain joins TRBV29-1 and TRBJ1-1; 8 bases map to TRBD1. This CDR3 is 14 amino acids long. CDR1 and CDR2 from the germline V gene are SQVTM and ANQGSEA. J was trimmed by 2 bases and V by 4 bases; bases with no gene match: 6. CDR3 region: CSVGPGQGNTEAFF. Written as DNA, the CDR3 is TGCAGCGTTGGACCCGGACAGGGTAACACTGAAGCTTTCTTT.

The chain is built from TRBV12-3 or TRBV12-4 and TRBJ1-2; 7 nucleotides line up with TRBD1. V shed 7 bases, J shed 6 bases, and the junction held 11 bases outside the gene matches. The CDR3 spans 14 residues. CDR3 in DNA: TGTGCCAGCACCCTGGACAGGCCGGAGGATGGCTACACCTTC. Amino acid sequence: CASTLDRPEDGYTF.

In this sample, this clonotype turned up a few times. The chain recombines TRBV19 with TRBJ1-5; 9 nucleotides agree with TRBD1. Germline assignment: CDR1 LNHDA and CDR2 SQIVND (reference sequence). The junction had 9 bases not matched to a gene; V was cut back by 4 bases and J by 5 bases. There are 16 residues in the CDR3. For the CDR3, the DNA is TGTGCCAGTAGTAGCACCGGGACAGGGATCCATCAGCCCCAGCATTTT. Translating it yields CASSSTGTGIHQPQHF.

The chain is built from TRBV29-1 and TRBJ2-3; a possible D gene is TRBD2 (5 bases). Germline CDR1 reads SQVTM; CDR2 reads ANQGSEA. The CDR3 length is 15 residues. Trimming removed 2 bases from V and 2 bases from J, with 14 bases in between. The CDR3 is CSVELRDESTDTQYF. The CDR3 DNA reads TGCAGCGTTGAACTACGGGATGAATCCACAGATACGCAGTATTTT.

The sample holds a few counts of this clonotype. The J gene is TRBJ2-3, the V gene TRBV7-9; 8 bases fit TRBD2. J lost 1 base, V lost 1 base, and 13 bases had no gene match. This CDR3 spans 19 amino acids. Germline V gives CDR1 SEHNR, CDR2 FQNEAQ (reference sequence). CDR3 region: CASSLERPSGPRGTDTQYF. The CDR3 coding sequence is TGTGCCAGCAGCTTAGAGAGGCCTAGCGGGCCACGTGGCACAGATACGCAGTATTTT.

This clonotype has a handful of counts. The V gene is TRBV5-1, the J gene TRBJ2-3, with D uncertain. Trimming took 0 bases from V and 3 from J, leaving 8 bases between them. CDR3 length equals 14 residues. Germline loops: CDR1 SGHRS, CDR2 YFSETQ. Written as DNA, the CDR3 is TGCGCCAGCAGCTTGGCCATGGAAACAGATACGCAGTATTTT. It translates to CASSLAMETDTQYF.

In this sample, this clonotype turned up many times. The J gene is TRBJ2-1, the V gene TRBV12-5; 8 bases are shared with TRBD1. CDR1 and CDR2 (germline): LGHNT, FRNRAP. V lost 7 bases and J lost 5; bases outside the gene matches: 7. The CDR3 runs 14 residues. The CDR3 nucleotides are TGTGCTAGTGCTCAGGACAGGGCGGACAATGAGCAGTTCTTC. This sequence encodes CASAQDRADNEQFF.

The chain couples TRBV6-2 or TRBV6-3 to TRBJ2-3; D uncertain. This CDR3 region has 13 residues. Germline CDR1 reads MNHEY; CDR2 reads SVGEGT. Trimming pared 4 bases from V and 2 bases from J, leaving 7 bases between. The CDR3 DNA follows: TGTGCCAGCAGTTCCCCTCCCACAGATACGCAGTATTTT. Translation gives CASSSPPTDTQYF.

This clonotype was recorded many times. The CDR3 coding sequence is TGCAGCGTTTCCGGACTAGGCTGGATCGATGAGCAGTTCTTC. Its protein product is CSVSGLGWIDEQFF. This sequence joins TRBV29-1 and TRBJ2-1, with 7 positions matching TRBD2. Germline-derived CDR1 and CDR2 are SQVTM and ANQGSEA. V lost 5 bases, J lost 8 bases, and 12 bases stayed unmatched. This CDR3 contains 14 residues.

This clonotype was seen ten or more times. The genes are TRBV5-6 and TRBJ1-5; D not certain. Germline V gene sequence: CDR1 SGHDT, CDR2 YYEEEE. Trimming took 1 base from V and 5 from J, leaving 7 bases between them. This CDR3 comprises 13 residues. This CDR3 is CASSLLRDQPQHF. The CDR3 DNA follows: TGTGCCAGCAGCTTGTTGAGGGATCAGCCCCAGCATTTT.

This chain connects TRBV4-1 to TRBJ2-4; possible D gene TRBD1, 5 bases. The CDR3 has 16 amino acids. Deletions cut 0 bases from V and 1 base from J, with 10 bases between. Germline V lookup: CDR1 MGHRA, CDR2 YSYEKL. The CDR3, as DNA: TGCGCCAGCAGCCAAGAATGGGGCCTGGCCAAAAACATTCAGTACTTC. Its translation is CASSQEWGLAKNIQYF.

This clonotype was observed at least ten times. Sequence at one end of the junction differs from germline and may be a read error. The chain has TRBV11-2 and TRBJ2-2, with D unclear. Germline-derived CDR1 and CDR2 are SGHAT and FQNNGV. This CDR3 has 11 amino acids. This CDR3 reads CASSLAGELFF. As DNA, the CDR3 is TGTGCCAGCAGTTTAGCCGGGGAGCTGTTTTTT.

V is TRBV4-1 and J is TRBJ1-1; D perhaps matches TRBD1 (5 bases). Germline V gene lookup returns CDR1 MGHRA and CDR2 YSYEKL. This CDR3 contains 16 residues. V was trimmed by 0 bases and J by 4 bases, leaving 15 bases between them. The DNA for the CDR3 is TGCGCCAGCAGCCAAGATCTCGCAGGGAGCGTCACTGAAGCTTTCTTT. Its translation is CASSQDLAGSVTEAFF.

This clonotype was recorded at least ten times. The gene calls are TRBV20-1 and TRBJ2-1; tentatively, D is TRBD2 (6 bases). V lost 7 bases and J lost 7, with 20 bases in between. Looked up from germline, CDR1 is DFQATT and CDR2 is SNEGSKA (reference sequence). This CDR3 spans 14 amino acids. CDR3 DNA sequence: TGCAGTGGTAACCCGCGGGCGGGGTCGAATGAGCAGTTCTTC. Amino acid sequence: CSGNPRAGSNEQFF.

Many counts were recorded for this clonotype. The chain recombines TRBV3-1 with TRBJ2-7; D remains ambiguous. The CDR3 extends over 12 amino acids. Germline CDR1 reads LGHDT; CDR2 reads YNNKEL (reference sequence). With 1 base removed from V and 2 bases from J, the gap between germline ends came to 3 bases. CDR3 residues: CASSQVPYEQYF. In DNA form, the CDR3 reads TGTGCCAGCAGCCAAGTACCCTACGAGCAGTACTTC.

The CDR3: CASSEDRGNQPQHF. CDR3 coding DNA: TGTGCCAGCAGTGAGGATCGGGGCAATCAGCCCCAGCATTTT. V and J are TRBV2 and TRBJ1-5; D remains ambiguous. The germline V gene encodes CDR1 SNHLY and CDR2 FYNNEI. This CDR3 has 14 amino acids. V was trimmed by 3 bases and J by 2 bases, leaving 8 bases between them.

CDR3 in DNA: TGTGCCAGCAAGGAGGTAAACCAAGAGACCCAGTACTTC. It codes for CASKEVNQETQYF. V and J are TRBV3-1 and TRBJ2-5, with a possible D match to TRBD2 (5 bases). The length of the CDR3 is 13 residues. Germline V gene lookup returns CDR1 LGHDT and CDR2 YNNKEL (reference sequence). V lost 7 bases and J 0 bases, leaving 9 bases between the germline ends.

The chain carries TRBV15 and TRBJ2-7; D ambiguous. CDR3 length: 12 amino acids. Germline CDR1 and CDR2: LNHNV and YYDKDF (reference sequence). The V and J ends lost 1 base and 9 bases respectively, with 10 bases between them. The CDR3 reads CATSRGGTGQYF. CDR3 coding DNA: TGTGCCACCAGCAGAGGGGGTACCGGGCAGTACTTC.

The chain combines TRBV4-2 with TRBJ2-1; 7 bases line up with TRBD1. The CDR3 runs to 16 residues. Germline V gene data show CDR1 as LGHNA and CDR2 as YNFKEQ. V was clipped by 4 bases and J by 0 bases; unmatched bases: 6. CDR3 coding DNA: TGTGCCAGCAGCCCTACGACAGGGAGCTCCTACAATGAGCAGTTCTTC. Translating gives CASSPTTGSSYNEQFF.